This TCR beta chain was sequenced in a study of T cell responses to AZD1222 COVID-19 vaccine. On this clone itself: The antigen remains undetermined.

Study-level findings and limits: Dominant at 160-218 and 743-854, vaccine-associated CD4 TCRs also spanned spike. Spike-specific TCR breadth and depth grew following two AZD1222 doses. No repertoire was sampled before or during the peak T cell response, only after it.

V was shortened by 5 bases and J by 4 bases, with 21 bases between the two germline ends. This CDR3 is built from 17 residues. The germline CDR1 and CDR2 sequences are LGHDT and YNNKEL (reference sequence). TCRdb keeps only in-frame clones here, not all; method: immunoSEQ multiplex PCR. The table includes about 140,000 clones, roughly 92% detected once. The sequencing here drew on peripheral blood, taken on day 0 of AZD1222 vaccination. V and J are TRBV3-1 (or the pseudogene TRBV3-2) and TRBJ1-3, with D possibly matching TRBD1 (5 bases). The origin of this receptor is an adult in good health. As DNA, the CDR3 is TGTGCCAGCAGCTCGCGTACGGGGGTTACGGACGGAAACACCATATATTTT. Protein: CASSSRTGVTDGNTIYF.